The entry that follows covers one T cell receptor (beta chain) sequence. Its antigen remains unknown. Sequencing of cultured CD4+ T cell DNA used the Oncomine TCR Beta short-read assay. TCRdb fed the PCR reads into MiXCR, producing one record per CDR3 protein. The table records 15,000 to 20,000 distinct CDR3 sequences, approximately 50% of them present only once. This CDR3 region has 13 residues. V trimming: 4 bases; J trimming: 3 bases; junction bases outside the gene matches: 2. The germline CDR1 and CDR2 sequences are MNHEY and SVGAGI. As to time point: late sampling 161 to 241 days after vaccination in a few convalescent patients. This sample's treatment: roughly 11-day PBMC culture with coronavirus spike peptide pools or control peptides (ViraFEST assay). The data are from a study of vaccination and CD4 T cells after COVID-19. About the study: Blood was drawn a median roughly 66 days post second dose, range 14 to 241.

Study results and caveats: Looking at convalescent patients, 304 of their 307 vaccine-specific clones were spike mono-reactive. For SARS-CoV-2-reactive clonotypes, the median went from approximately 21 to 38, a nonsignificant increase.

The receptor comes from a human donor who had recovered from COVID-19. The sequenced sample was CD4+ T cells from blood, cultured in vitro, obtained about 7 months after SARS-CoV-2 vaccination. The chain is built from TRBV6-5 and TRBJ1-2; 7 bases match TRBD1. In DNA form, the CDR3 reads TGTGCCAGCAGTTCGGGACAGCACTATGGCTACACCTTC. It is translated as CASSSGQHYGYTF.